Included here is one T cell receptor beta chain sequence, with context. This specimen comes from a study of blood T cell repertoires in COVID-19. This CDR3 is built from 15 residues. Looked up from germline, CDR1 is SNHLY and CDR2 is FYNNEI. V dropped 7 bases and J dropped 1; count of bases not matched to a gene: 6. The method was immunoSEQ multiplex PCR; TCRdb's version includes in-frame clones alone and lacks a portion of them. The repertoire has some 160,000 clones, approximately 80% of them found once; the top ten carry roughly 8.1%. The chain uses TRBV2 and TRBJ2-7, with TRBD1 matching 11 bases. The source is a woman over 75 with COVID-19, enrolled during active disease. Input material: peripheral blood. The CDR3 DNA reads TGTGCCAGCACCAGGGACAGGGGGGGGTCCTACGAGCAGTACTTC. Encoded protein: CASTRDRGGSYEQYF.